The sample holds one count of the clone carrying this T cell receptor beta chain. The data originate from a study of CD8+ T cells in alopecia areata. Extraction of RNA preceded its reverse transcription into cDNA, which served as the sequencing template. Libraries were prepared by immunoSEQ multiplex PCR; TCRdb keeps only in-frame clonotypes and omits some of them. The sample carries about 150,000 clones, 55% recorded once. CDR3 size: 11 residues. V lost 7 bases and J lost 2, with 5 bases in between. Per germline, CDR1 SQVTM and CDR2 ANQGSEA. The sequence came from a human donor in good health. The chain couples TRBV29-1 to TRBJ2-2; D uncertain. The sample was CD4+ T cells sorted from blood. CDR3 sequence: CSATNTGELFF. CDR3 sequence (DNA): TGCAGCGCAACTAACACCGGGGAGCTGTTTTTT.